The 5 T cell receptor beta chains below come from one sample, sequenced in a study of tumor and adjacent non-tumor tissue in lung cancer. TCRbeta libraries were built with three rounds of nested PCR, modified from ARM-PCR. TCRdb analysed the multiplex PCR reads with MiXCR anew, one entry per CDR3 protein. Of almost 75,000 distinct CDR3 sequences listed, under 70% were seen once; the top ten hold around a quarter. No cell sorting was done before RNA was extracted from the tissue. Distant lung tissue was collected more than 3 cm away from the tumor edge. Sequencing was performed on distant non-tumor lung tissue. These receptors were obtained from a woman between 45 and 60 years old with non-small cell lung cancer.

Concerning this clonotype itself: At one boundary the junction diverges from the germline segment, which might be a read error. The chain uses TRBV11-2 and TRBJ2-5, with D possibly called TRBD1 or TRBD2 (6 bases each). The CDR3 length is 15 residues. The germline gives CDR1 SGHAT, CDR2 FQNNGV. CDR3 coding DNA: TGTACCAGCAGCTTAGTGGTTGGGGGGCAAGGGACCCAGTACTTC. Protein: CTSSLVVGGQGTQYF.

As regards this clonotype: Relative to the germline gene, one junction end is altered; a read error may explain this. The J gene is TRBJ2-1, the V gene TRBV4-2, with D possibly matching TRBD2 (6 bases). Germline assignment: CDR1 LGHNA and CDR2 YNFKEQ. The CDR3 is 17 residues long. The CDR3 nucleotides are TGTGCCAGCAGACAAGATTCGGCTAACGGGAGTTTGTATGAACAGTTCTTC. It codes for CASRQDSANGSLYEQFF.

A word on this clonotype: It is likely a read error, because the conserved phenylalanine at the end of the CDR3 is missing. The CDR3 loop is CASSQGTSSSNEQFS. The CDR3 DNA reads as TGTGCCAGCAGCCAAGGGACTAGCTCAAGCAATGAGCAGTTCTCC. V and J are TRBV11-1 and TRBJ2-1; 9 bases line up with TRBD2. V trimming: 5 bases; J trimming: 6 bases; junction bases outside the gene matches: 8. CDR1 SGHAT and CDR2 FQDESV come from the germline V gene (reference sequence). The CDR3 has 15 residues.

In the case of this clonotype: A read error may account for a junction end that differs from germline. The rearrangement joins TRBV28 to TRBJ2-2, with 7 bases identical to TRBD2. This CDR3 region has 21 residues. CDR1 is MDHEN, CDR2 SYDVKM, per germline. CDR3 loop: CPSRNTHSGTTGSDYTGELFF. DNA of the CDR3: TGTCCCAGCAGAAACACTCACTCCGGGACTACCGGGAGTGATTATACCGGGGAGCTGTTTTTT.

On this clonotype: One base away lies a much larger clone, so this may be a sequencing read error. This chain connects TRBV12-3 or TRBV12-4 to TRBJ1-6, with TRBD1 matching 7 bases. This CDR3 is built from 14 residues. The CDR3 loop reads CASRLGQANLPLHF. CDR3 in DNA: TGTGCCAGCAGATTAGGACAGGCTAATTTACCCCTCCACTTT.